This T cell receptor beta chain derives from a study of cytomegalovirus exposure and HLA in healthy donors. V dropped 3 bases and J dropped 7 bases, with 9 bases sitting between them. Germline CDR1 is WNHNN and CDR2 is SYGVQD (reference sequence). The CDR3 loop spans 13 amino acids. Comment on this clone: Its antigen is still unknown.

Vbeta (60) and Jbeta (13) primers were used in the PCR. The data were produced by immunoSEQ multiplex PCR, yet TCRdb's version contains in-frame clones alone and is incomplete. The data contain more than 200,000 clones, roughly 80% of them singletons. Study outcomes and limitations: Excluded: some indistinguishable V segments such as TRBV6-2 and TRBV6-3. The study listed about 150 cytomegalovirus-associated TCR beta chains.

The TCR was taken from a man between 35 and 55 years old in good health and CMV-seropositive. The rearrangement links TRBV10-1 to TRBJ2-2; D is uncertain. Sample: PBMCs. The CDR3 DNA reads TGCGCCAGCAGTGACCCACATTACGGGGAGCTGTTTTTT. This sequence encodes CASSDPHYGELFF.